The clone carrying this T cell receptor beta chain appeared a single time. These data are taken from a study of blood T cell repertoires in COVID-19. Study in general: PBMCs, B-cell-depleted T cells, or T cells were the source of the cDNA or gDNA that made up the material.

Original analysis: Reference gene primer amplification yielded estimated nucleated cell counts. Using immunoSEQ multiplex PCR, the repertoire was profiled, and TCRdb retains in-frame clones only, with some absent. For V, J and clone size, that table is used; D and trimming come from the DNA. Among roughly 250,000 clones, 75% to 90% were seen once, and the ten largest hold around 12%. Germline CDR1 and CDR2: MNHEY and SMNVEV (reference sequence). This CDR3 contains 18 residues. V shed 1 base, J shed 0 bases, and the junction held 11 bases outside the gene matches. The sample was peripheral blood. The clonotype originates from a woman in her sixties with active or convalescent COVID-19. This sequence joins TRBV27 and TRBJ1-2; TRBD1 aligns across 7 bases. The CDR3 sequence is CASSLLGDSPYSNYGYTF. The CDR3 nucleotides are TGTGCCAGCAGTTTATTGGGGGACAGCCCATACTCTAACTATGGCTACACCTTC.